This TCR beta chain is from a study of blood T cell repertoires in COVID-19. Whole-study context: The study drew acute and convalescent COVID-19 samples from the United States, Italy and Spain. From T cells, B-cell-depleted T cells, or PBMCs came the material, which was cDNA or gDNA.

The V gene end was trimmed by 6 bases and the J gene end by 5 bases; junction bases not matched to a gene: 6. Germline assignment: CDR1 LNHDA and CDR2 SQIVND (reference sequence). CDR3 length equals 13 residues. Before being deemed recovered, Cohort 3 donors had two negative PCRs, clearance, or symptom resolution. Per the original methods: Reference gene primer amplification gave estimated nucleated cell counts. Assay used: immunoSEQ multiplex PCR; TCRdb lists only in-frame clones, some missing. That table supplies the V and J calls and clone size; D and trimming were determined from the DNA. Of roughly 330,000 clones listed, 87% are singletons.

The rearrangement links TRBV19 to TRBJ1-1; the match to TRBD1 covers 7 bases. The source is a woman aged 30 to 39 who had recovered from COVID-19. Sequenced: PBMCs or T cells enriched from blood (not recorded which). The CDR3: CASRTGITTEAFF. Here the CDR3 DNA reads TGTGCCAGTAGGACAGGGATAACAACTGAAGCTTTCTTT. Full variable domain (rest looked up from reference TRBV19 and TRBJ1-1): DGGITQSPKYLFRKEGQNVTLSCEQNLNHDAMYWYRQDPGQGLRLIYYSQIVNDFQKGDIAEGYSVSREKKESFPLTVTSAQKNPTAFYLCASRTGITTEAFFGQGTRLTVV.